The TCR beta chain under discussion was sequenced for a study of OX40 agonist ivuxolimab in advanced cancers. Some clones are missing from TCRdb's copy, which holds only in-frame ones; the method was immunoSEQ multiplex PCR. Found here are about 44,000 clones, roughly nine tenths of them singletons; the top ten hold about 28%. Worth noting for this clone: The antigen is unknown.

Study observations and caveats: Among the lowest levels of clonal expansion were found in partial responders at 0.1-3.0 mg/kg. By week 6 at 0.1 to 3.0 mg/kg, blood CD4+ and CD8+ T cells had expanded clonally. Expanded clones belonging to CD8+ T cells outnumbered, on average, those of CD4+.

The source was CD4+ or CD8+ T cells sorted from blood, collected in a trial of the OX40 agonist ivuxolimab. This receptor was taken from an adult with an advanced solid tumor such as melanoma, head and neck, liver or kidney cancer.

The chain's CDR3 is CASSPTPGAGDEQFF. CDR3 sequence (DNA): TGTGCCAGCAGTCCTACGCCAGGGGCGGGCGATGAGCAGTTCTTC. The gene calls are TRBV28 and TRBJ2-1; possibly TRBD1 for D (6 bases). Trimming removed 5 bases from V and 8 bases from J, with 19 bases in between. This CDR3 comprises 15 residues. Germline V CDR1 and CDR2: MDHEN, SYDVKM. The full variable domain, completed using reference TRBV28 and TRBJ2-1, is DVKVTQSSRYLVKRTGEKVFLECVQDMDHENMFWYRQDPGLGLRLIYFSYDVKMKEKGDIPEGYSVSREKKERFSLILESASTNQTSMYLCASSPTPGAGDEQFFGPGTRLTVL.